This T cell receptor (beta chain) was found in a study of blood T cell repertoires in COVID-19 (dated by TCRdb to 2020 to 2022). Some background on the complete study: Samples from collaborators originated in the United States, Italy and Spain and spanned both the acute and convalescent phases of COVID-19. Samples were obtained from the ongoing ImmuneRACE study (first 160 participants) and from 1,254 subjects provided by 6 global collaborators. Deeply sampled blood TCRbeta repertoires from subjects exposed to, actively infected with, or recovered from COVID-19 were included in the dataset. Sample metadata almost always included a de-identified subject ID, COVID-19 status, age in years and sex. HLA class I and class II types, where available, came from metadata supplied by the sample provider rather than from assay-based typing. The repertoires were released in a freely available public database meant as a resource for research on the immune response to SARS-CoV-2. The prospective study material was composed of cDNA or gDNA derived from T cells, B-cell-depleted T cells, or PBMCs.

With respect to this clone: The antigen it binds to is not known. Nothing much larger sits one base from this clone, and base qualities are not available.

Whole blood was collected in K2EDTA tubes by collaborating institutions according to the institutions' own protocols. For TCRbeta analysis, collaborators shipped samples as frozen whole blood, isolated PBMCs, or DNA extracted from either of those sample types. V is clipped by 10 bases and J by 0 bases, and the sequence between their germline boundaries is 14 bases long. Taken from cysteine to phenylalanine, the CDR3 has 14 residues. CDR3 DNA is the only sequence kept; it has 42 bases, read in frame from the first base. CDR1 and CDR2, per the germline V gene, are MNHEY and SVGAGI. The paper as a whole reports these results and caveats: The amount of clinical and demographic metadata varied by source and participant and was provided uncurated.

TCRbeta CDR3 regions were amplified from genomic DNA by means of the immunoSEQ Assay, a bias-controlled multiplex PCR. The authors' pipeline ran thus. The number of nucleated cells in each sample was estimated by amplification of reference gene primers within the assay. Sequence reads were collapsed and filtered to measure the absolute abundance of every unique TCRbeta CDR3 rearrangement. For each sample, productive Simpson clonality was calculated as the square root of Simpson's diversity index over productive rearrangements. In TCRdb, the immuneACCESS table is reduced to in-frame sequences with V and J assigned. These tables do not hold every clone; where another copy was compared, an unresolved V gene accounts for under half, and the others remain unexplained. Clone size and the V and J calls come from that table; the DNA yielded D and trimming. In all, the sample holds around 42,000 clones, and roughly 84% of those were seen once. The top ten hold less than 15% of the sample.

The receptor chain draws on TRBV6-5 and TRBJ2-3, with a tentative D gene TRBD2 over 5 matching bases. The sequenced sample was peripheral blood. This TCR derives from a woman in her 70s in a cohort sampled during active COVID-19. The CDR3 here reads CATMSGGSTDTQYF. The DNA is as follows: TGTGCCACTATGAGCGGCGGAAGCACAGATACGCAGTATTTT.